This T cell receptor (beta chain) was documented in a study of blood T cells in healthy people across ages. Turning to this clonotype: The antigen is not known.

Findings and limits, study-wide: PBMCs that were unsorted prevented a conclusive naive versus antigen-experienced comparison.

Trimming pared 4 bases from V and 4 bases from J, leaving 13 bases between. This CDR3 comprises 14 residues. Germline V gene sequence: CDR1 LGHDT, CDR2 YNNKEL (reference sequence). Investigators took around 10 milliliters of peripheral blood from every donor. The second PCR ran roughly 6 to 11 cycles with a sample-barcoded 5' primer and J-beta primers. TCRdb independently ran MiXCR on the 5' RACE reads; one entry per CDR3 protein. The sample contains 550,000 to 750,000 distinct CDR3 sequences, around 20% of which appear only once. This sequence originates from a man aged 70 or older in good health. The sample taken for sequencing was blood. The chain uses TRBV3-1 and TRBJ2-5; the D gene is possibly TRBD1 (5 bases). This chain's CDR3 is CASSRSGFGETQYF. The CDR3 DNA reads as TGTGCCAGCAGCCGATCAGGGTTTGGAGAGACCCAGTACTTC.